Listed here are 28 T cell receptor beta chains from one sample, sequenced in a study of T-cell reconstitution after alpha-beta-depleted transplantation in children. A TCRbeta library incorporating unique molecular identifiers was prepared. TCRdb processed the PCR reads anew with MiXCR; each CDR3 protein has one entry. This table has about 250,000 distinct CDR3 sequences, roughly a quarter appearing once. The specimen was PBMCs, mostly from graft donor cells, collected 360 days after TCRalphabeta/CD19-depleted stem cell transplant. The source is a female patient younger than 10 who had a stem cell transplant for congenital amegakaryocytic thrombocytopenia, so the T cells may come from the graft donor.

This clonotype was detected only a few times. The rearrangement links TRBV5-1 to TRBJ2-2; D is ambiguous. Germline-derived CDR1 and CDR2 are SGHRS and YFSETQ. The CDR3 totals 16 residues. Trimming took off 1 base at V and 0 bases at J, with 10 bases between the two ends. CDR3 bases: TGCGCCAGCAGCTTGATGAGGAACGCGAACACCGGGGAGCTGTTTTTT. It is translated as CASSLMRNANTGELFF.

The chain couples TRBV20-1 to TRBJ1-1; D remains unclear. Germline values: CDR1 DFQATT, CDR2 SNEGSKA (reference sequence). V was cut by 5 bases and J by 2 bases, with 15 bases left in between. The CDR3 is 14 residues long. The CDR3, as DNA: TGCAGTGCTGCGAACCAGCTAGGAAACACTGAAGCTTTCTTT. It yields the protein CSAANQLGNTEAFF.

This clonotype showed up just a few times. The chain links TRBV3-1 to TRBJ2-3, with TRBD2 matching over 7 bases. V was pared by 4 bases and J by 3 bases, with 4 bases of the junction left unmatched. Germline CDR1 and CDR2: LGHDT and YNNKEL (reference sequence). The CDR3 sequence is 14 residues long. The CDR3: CASSPLGGTDTQYF. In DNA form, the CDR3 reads TGTGCCAGCAGCCCTCTGGGAGGGACAGATACGCAGTATTTT.

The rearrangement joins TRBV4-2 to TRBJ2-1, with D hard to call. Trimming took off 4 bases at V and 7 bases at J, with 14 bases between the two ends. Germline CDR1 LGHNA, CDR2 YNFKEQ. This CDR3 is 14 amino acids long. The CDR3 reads CASSPPRRRNEQFF. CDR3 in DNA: TGTGCCAGCAGCCCTCCCCGTCGACGAAATGAGCAGTTCTTC.

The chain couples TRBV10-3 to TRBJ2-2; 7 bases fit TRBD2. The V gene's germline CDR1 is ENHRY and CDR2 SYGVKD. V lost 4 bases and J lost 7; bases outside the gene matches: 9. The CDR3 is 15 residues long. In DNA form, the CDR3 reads TGTGCCATCAGTGCCTTCGCTAGCGGTGGCGGGGAGCTGTTTTTT. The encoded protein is CAISAFASGGGELFF.

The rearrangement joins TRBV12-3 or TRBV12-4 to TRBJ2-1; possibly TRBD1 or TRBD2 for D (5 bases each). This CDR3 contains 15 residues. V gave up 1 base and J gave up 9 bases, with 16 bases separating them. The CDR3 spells CASSLGGGRGFEQFF. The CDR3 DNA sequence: TGTGCCAGCAGTTTAGGTGGGGGACGTGGTTTTGAGCAGTTCTTC.

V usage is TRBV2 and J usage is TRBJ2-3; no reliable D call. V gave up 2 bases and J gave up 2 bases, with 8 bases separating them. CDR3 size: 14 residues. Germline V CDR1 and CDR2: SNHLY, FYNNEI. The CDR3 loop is CASSENHYTDTQYF. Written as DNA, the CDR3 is TGTGCCAGCAGTGAAAACCATTACACAGATACGCAGTATTTT. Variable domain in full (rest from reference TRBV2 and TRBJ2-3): EPEVTQTPSHQVTQMGQEVILRCVPISNHLYFYWYRQILGQKVEFLVSFYNNEISEKSEIFDDQFSVERPDGSNFTLKIRSTKLEDSAMYFCASSENHYTDTQYFGPGTRLTVL.

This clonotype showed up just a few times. The CDR3 DNA reads as TGCGCCAGCAGCGACGGGTACACCGGGGAGCTGTTTTTT. Translated: CASSDGYTGELFF. This chain links TRBV5-1 with TRBJ2-2; D unresolved. V was clipped by 4 bases and J by 3 bases, with 7 bases between them. In germline, CDR1 is SGHRS, CDR2 YFSETQ. The CDR3 runs 13 residues.

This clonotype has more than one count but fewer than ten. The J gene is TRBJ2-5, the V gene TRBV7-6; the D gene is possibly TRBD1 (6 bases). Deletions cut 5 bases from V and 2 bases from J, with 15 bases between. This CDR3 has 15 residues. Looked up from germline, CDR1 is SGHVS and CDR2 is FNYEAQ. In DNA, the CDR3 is TGTGCCAGCAGCCCACGGACAGAACCACAAGAGACCCAGTACTTC. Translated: CASSPRTEPQETQYF. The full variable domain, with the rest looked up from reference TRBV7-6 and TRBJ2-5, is GAGVSQSPRYKVTKRGQDVALRCDPISGHVSLYWYRQALGQGPEFLTYFNYEAQQDKSGLPNDRFSAERPEGSISTLTIQRTEQRDSAMYRCASSPRTEPQETQYFGPGTRLLVL.

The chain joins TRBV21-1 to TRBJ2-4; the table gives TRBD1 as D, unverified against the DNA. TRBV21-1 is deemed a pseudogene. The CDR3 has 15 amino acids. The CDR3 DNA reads TGTGCCAGCAGCAAAGATAAGGCAGGGTGTAGCATTCAGTACTTC. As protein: CASSKDKAGCSIQYF.

CDR3 DNA sequence: TGTGCCAGCAGCTTGGCCGGAAACAGTCAGCCCCAGCATTTT. It yields the protein CASSLAGNSQPQHF. J is TRBJ1-5 and V is TRBV11-2; D unresolved. The CDR3 is made up of 14 amino acids. Trimming took 3 bases from V and 6 from J, leaving 12 bases between them. Germline V gene data show CDR1 as SGHAT and CDR2 as FQNNGV.

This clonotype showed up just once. CDR3 sequence reads: CSAREYRGPPLYNEQFF. CDR3 DNA: TGCAGTGCTAGAGAATATCGCGGGCCGCCCCTCTACAATGAGCAGTTCTTC. V is TRBV20-1 and J is TRBJ2-1, with D perhaps TRBD2 (5 bases). Germline V gives CDR1 DFQATT, CDR2 SNEGSKA (reference sequence). Trimming removed 0 bases from V and 3 bases from J, with 18 bases in between. This CDR3 has 17 residues.

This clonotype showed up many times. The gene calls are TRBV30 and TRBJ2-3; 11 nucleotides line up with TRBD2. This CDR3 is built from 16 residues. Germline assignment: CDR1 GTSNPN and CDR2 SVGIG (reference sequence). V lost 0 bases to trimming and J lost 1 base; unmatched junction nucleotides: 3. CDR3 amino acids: CAWSVETSGGTDTQYF. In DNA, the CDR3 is TGTGCCTGGAGTGTGGAGACTAGCGGGGGCACAGATACGCAGTATTTT.

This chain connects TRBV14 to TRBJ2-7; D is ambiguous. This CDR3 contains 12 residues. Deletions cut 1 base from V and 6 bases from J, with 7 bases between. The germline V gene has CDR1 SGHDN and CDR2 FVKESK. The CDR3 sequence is CASSQVRSEQYF. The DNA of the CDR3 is TGTGCCAGCAGCCAAGTCCGTAGCGAGCAGTACTTC.

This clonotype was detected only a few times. Here the CDR3 reads CASTWTGLGDIQYF. The CDR3 DNA reads as TGTGCCAGCACTTGGACAGGGCTTGGGGACATTCAGTACTTC. The rearrangement joins TRBV12-3 or TRBV12-4 to TRBJ2-4; 8 bases are a match to TRBD1. The V gene end was trimmed by 7 bases and the J gene end by 8 bases; junction bases not matched to a gene: 10. The CDR3 is 14 residues long.

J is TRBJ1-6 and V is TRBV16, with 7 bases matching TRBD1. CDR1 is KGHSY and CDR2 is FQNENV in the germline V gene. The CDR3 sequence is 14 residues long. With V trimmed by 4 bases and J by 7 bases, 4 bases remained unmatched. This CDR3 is CASSPTGFNSPLHF. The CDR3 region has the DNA TGTGCCAGCAGCCCGACAGGGTTCAATTCACCCCTCCACTTT.

CDR3 in amino acids: CAISDSGTALYEQYF. CDR3 sequence (DNA): TGTGCCATCAGTGATTCAGGGACAGCCCTCTACGAGCAGTACTTC. This rearrangement joins TRBV10-3 to TRBJ2-7, with 7 positions matching TRBD1. The CDR3 contains 15 residues. Germline CDR1 ENHRY, CDR2 SYGVKD. V shed 3 bases, J shed 3 bases, and the junction held 8 bases outside the gene matches.

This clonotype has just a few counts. In DNA form, the CDR3 reads TGTGCCACCAGTGATTTGGACAGCTCTGGGGCCAACGTCCTGACTTTC. Protein product: CATSDLDSSGANVLTF. The chain employs TRBV24-1 and TRBJ2-6, with D perhaps TRBD1 (5 bases). The CDR3 consists of 16 residues. Between the trimmed V and J ends, which lost 0 bases and 0 bases, there was a span of 5 bases. Germline CDR1 and CDR2: KGHDR and SFDVKD.

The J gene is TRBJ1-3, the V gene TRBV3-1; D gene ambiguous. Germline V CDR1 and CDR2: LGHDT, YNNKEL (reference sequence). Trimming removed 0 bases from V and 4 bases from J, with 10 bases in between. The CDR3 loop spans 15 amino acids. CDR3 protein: CASSQDWVAGNTIYF. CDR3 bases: TGTGCCAGCAGCCAAGATTGGGTGGCCGGAAACACCATATATTTT.

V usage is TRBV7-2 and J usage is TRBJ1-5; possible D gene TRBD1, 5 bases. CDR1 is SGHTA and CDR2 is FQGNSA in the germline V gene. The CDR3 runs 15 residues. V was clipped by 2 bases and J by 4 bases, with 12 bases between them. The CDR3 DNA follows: TGTGCCAGCAGCTTAACCTGGGGGAGGAATCAGCCCCAGCATTTT. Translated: CASSLTWGRNQPQHF.

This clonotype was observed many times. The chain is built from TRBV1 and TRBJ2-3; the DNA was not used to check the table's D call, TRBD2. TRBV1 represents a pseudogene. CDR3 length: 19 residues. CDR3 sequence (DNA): TGCACCAGCAGCCAAGATGTGGCTAGCGGGGGGCCAGACACAGATACGCAGTATTTT. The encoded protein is CTSSQDVASGGPDTDTQYF.

The CDR3 is CASSSPTPGRGQETQYF. In nucleotides, the CDR3 is TGTGCCAGCAGCTCCCCTACCCCCGGCAGGGGGCAAGAGACCCAGTACTTC. This chain uses TRBV7-9 with TRBJ2-5; TRBD1 matches 7 bases. V shed 4 bases, J shed 2 bases, and the junction held 13 bases outside the gene matches. There are 17 residues in the CDR3. Germline lookup yields CDR1 SEHNR and CDR2 FQNEAQ (reference sequence).

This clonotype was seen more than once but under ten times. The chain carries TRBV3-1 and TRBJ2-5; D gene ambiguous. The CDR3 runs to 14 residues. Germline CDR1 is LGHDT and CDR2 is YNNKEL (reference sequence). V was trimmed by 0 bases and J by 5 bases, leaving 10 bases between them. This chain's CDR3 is CASSQEIVRETQYF. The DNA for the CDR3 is TGTGCCAGCAGCCAAGAGATTGTAAGGGAGACCCAGTACTTC.

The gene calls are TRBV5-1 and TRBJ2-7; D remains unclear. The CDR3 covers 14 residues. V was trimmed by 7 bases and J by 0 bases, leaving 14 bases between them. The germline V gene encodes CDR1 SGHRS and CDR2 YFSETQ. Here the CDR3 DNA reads TGCGCCAGCCAGCAATCCGGTAGCTCCTACGAGCAGTACTTC. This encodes CASQQSGSSYEQYF.

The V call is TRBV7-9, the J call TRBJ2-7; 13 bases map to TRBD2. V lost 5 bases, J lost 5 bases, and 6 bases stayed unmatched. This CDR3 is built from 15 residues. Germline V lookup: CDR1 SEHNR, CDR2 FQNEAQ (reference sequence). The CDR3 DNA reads TGTGCCAGCAGCCCCGGACTAGCGGGAGTTGACGAGCAGTACTTC. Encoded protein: CASSPGLAGVDEQYF.

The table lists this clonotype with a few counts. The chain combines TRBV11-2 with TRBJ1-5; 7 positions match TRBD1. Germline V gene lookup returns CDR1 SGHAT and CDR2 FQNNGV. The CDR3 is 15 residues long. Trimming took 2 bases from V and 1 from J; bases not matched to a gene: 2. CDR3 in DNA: TGTGCCAGCAGCTTAAGGGGACAGAGCAATCAGCCCCAGCATTTT. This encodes CASSLRGQSNQPQHF. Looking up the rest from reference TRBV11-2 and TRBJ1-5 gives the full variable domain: EAGVAQSPRYKIIEKRQSVAFWCNPISGHATLYWYQQILGQGPKLLIQFQNNGVVDDSQLPKDRFSAERLKGVDSTLKIQPAKLEDSAVYLCASSLRGQSNQPQHFGDGTRLSIL.

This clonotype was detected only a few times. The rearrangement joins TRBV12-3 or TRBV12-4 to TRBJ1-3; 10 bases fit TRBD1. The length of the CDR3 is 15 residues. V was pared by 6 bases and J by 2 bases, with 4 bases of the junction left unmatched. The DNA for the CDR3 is TGTGCCAGCAGGAGGGACAGGGGCCCTGGAAACACCATATATTTT. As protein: CASRRDRGPGNTIYF.

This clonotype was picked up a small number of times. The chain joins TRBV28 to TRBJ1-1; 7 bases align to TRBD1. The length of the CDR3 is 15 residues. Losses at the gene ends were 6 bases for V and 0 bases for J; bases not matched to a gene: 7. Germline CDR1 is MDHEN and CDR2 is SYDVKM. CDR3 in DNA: TGTGCCAGCAGCCCAGGGGGGGAAATGAACACTGAAGCTTTCTTT. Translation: CASSPGGEMNTEAFF. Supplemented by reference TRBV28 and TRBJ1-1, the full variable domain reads DVKVTQSSRYLVKRTGEKVFLECVQDMDHENMFWYRQDPGLGLRLIYFSYDVKMKEKGDIPEGYSVSREKKERFSLILESASTNQTSMYLCASSPGGEMNTEAFFGQGTRLTVV.